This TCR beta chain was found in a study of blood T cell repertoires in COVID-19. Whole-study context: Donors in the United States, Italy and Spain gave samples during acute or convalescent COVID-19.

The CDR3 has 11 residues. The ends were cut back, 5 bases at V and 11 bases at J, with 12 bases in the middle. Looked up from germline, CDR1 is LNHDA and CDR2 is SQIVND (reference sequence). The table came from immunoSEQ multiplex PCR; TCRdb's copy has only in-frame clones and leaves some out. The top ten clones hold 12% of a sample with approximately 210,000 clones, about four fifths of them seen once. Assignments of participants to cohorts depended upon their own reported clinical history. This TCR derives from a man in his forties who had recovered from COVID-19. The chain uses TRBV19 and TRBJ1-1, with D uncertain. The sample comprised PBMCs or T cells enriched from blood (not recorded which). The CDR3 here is CASSLGPGAFF. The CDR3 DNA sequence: TGTGCCAGTAGTTTGGGCCCGGGGGCTTTCTTT. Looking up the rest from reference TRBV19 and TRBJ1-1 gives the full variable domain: DGGITQSPKYLFRKEGQNVTLSCEQNLNHDAMYWYRQDPGQGLRLIYYSQIVNDFQKGDIAEGYSVSREKKESFPLTVTSAQKNPTAFYLCASSLGPGAFFGQGTRLTVV.